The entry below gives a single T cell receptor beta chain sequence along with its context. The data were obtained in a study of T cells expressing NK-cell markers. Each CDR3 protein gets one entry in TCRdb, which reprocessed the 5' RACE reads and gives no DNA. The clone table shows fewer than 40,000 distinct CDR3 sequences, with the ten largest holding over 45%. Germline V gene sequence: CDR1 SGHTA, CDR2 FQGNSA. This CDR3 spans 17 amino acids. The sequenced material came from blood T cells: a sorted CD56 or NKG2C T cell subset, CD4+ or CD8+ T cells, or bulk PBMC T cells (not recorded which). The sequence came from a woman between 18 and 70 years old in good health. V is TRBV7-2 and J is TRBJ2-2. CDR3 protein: CASSFATSGWNTGELFF. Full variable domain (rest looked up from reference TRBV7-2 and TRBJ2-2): GAGVSQSPSNKVTEKGKDVELRCDPISGHTALYWYRQSLGQGLEFLIYFQGNSAPDKSGLPSDRFSAERTGGSVSTLTIQRTQQEDSAVYLCASSFATSGWNTGELFFGEGSRLTVL.